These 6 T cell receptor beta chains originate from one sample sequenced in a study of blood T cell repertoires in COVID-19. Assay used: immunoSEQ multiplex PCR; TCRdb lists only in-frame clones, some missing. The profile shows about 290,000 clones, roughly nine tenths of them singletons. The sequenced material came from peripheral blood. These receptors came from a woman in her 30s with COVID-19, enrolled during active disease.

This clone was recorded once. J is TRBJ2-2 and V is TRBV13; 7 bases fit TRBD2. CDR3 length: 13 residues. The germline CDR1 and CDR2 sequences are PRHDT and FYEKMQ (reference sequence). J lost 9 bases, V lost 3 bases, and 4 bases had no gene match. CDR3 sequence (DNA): TGTGCCAGCAGCTTGGGGGGGAGCCGGGAGCTGTTTTTT. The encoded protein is CASSLGGSRELFF.

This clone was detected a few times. The CDR3: CASGSGTNEKLFF. In nucleotides, the CDR3 is TGTGCCAGCGGGTCGGGGACTAATGAAAAACTGTTTTTT. V is TRBV27 and J is TRBJ1-4; D is unresolved. CDR3 length: 13 amino acids. Trimming stripped 8 bases from V and 2 bases from J, with 9 bases between. Looked up from germline, CDR1 is MNHEY and CDR2 is SMNVEV (reference sequence).

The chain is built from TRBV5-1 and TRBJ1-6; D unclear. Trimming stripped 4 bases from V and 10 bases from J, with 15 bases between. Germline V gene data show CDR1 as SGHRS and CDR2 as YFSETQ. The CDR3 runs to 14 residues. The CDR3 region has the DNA TGCGCCAGCAGCCTCGGGTCCCGGGGATCACCCCTCCACTTT. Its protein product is CASSLGSRGSPLHF.

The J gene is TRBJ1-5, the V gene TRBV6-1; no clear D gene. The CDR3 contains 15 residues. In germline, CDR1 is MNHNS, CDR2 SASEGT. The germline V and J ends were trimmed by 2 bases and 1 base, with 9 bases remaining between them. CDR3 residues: CASSERRRSNQPQHF. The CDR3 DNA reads TGTGCCAGCAGTGAACGGCGCAGGAGCAATCAGCCCCAGCATTTT.

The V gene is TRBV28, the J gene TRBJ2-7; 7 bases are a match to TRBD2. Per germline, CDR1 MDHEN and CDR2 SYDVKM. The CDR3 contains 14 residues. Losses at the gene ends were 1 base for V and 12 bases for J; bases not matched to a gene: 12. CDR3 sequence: CASSLFGLADGGYF. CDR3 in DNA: TGTGCCAGCAGTTTATTCGGGCTAGCGGATGGAGGGTACTTC.

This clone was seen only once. The CDR3 loop reads CASSYEQPSGANVLTF. Written as DNA, the CDR3 is TGTGCCAGCAGTTACGAACAGCCCTCTGGGGCCAACGTCCTGACTTTC. The gene calls are TRBV6-5 and TRBJ2-6; D gene ambiguous. CDR3 length: 16 residues. Trimming pared 2 bases from V and 0 bases from J, leaving 8 bases between. The germline V gene encodes CDR1 MNHEY and CDR2 SVGAGI.